The rows below give T cell receptor beta chains drawn from one sample of a study of T cell responses to AZD1222 COVID-19 vaccine. Data came from immunoSEQ multiplex PCR; TCRdb stores just in-frame clones and leaves some out. The sample carries 110,000 to 150,000 clones, around 92% recorded once. The sequenced sample was peripheral blood, obtained on day 0 of AZD1222 vaccination. These TCRs come from an adult in good health. CDR3s include the opening cysteine and the closing phenylalanine or tryptophan. A D gene is named only where the DNA matches it firmly.

j_call	d_call	v_call	cdr3_nt	cdr3_aa
TRBJ2-1	-	TRBV11-2	TGTGCCAGCAGCTTAAGGCGAAGGACAGCCCTCTACAATGAGCAGTTCTTC	CASSLRRRTALYNEQFF
TRBJ2-1	TRBD1	TRBV24-1	TGTGCCACCAGGGGGACAGGGTGGATTAGGGGCAATGAGCAGTTCTTC	CATRGTGWIRGNEQFF
TRBJ1-5	-	TRBV3-1/TRBV3-2	TGTGCCAGCAGCCAGCTTTCTAGCGGTCAGCCCCAGCATTTT	CASSQLSSGQPQHF
TRBJ2-2	-	TRBV24-1	TGTGCCACCAGTGATCCAGGGATATCCACCGGGGAGCTGTTTTTT	CATSDPGISTGELFF
TRBJ1-4	TRBD1	TRBV5-1	TGCGCCAGCAGCGACAGGGGGCGGAGCAATGAAAAACTGTTTTTT	CASSDRGRSNEKLFF
TRBJ2-7	TRBD1	TRBV30	TGTGCCTGGAGGGACAGGTACGAGCAGTACTTC	CAWRDRYEQYF
TRBJ1-4	-	TRBV7-2	TGTGCCAGCAGCCTCCCGAGGGACGAGGAAAAACTGTTTTTT	CASSLPRDEEKLFF
TRBJ1-2	-	TRBV6-2/TRBV6-3	TGTGCCAGCAGCGTCGGACCGGGCGGTGGCTACACCTTC	CASSVGPGGGYTF
TRBJ1-1	-	TRBV5-1	TGCGCCAGCAGCCAAAATGGGGGGCTGAGCACTGAAGCTTTCTTT	CASSQNGGLSTEAFF
TRBJ2-3	-	TRBV4-2	TGTGCCAGCAGCAAACTCTCACTCCTAGCGATAGATACGCAGTATTTT	CASSKLSLLAIDTQYF
TRBJ1-2	-	TRBV2	TGTGCCAGCAGTGAAACCGCAGAAACCTATGGCTACACCTTC	CASSETAETYGYTF
TRBJ1-2	TRBD1	TRBV6-5	TGTGCCAGCAGTTATGGGACAGGTTGGGATGGCTACACCTTC	CASSYGTGWDGYTF
TRBJ2-2	-	TRBV24-1	TGTGCCACCAGTGATCCAAACACCGGGGAGCTGTTTTTT	CATSDPNTGELFF
TRBJ2-1	TRBD2	TRBV4-1	TGCGCCAGCAGCCAAGGGCGGGGGGGCTCCTACAATGAGCAGTTCTTC	CASSQGRGGSYNEQFF
TRBJ1-1	TRBD1	TRBV12-3/TRBV12-4	TGTGCCAGCAGTCTTAATAACGACAGGGCGACTTTCTTT	CASSLNNDRATFF